This TCR beta chain was found in a study of siplizumab effects on memory and regulatory T cells. Study-wide results and limits: Proliferating CD4+ or CD8+ clones, roughly 80-95% of them, lacked an assignable naive or memory phenotype. Few alloreactive clones mapped to unstimulated subsets. Naive T cells, seemingly more diverse than memory cells, seemed major alloresponse contributors.

A single count supports this clone. Its specificity is not known. TCRdb's copy holds only in-frame clones and misses some; the assay was immunoSEQ multiplex PCR. Of 70,000 or so clones in the sample, over 80% were seen once. The CDR3 runs 14 residues. V lost 0 bases and J 1 base, leaving 9 bases between the germline ends. Germline CDR1 and CDR2: GTSNPN and SVGIG (reference sequence). The TCR was taken from a human donor in good health. The chain joins TRBV30 to TRBJ1-2; D gene unclear. The specimen sequenced was Tregs sorted from blood. The CDR3 DNA follows: TGTGCCTGGAGTGTACGTTCTGTTAACTATGGCTACACCTTC. Protein product: CAWSVRSVNYGYTF.